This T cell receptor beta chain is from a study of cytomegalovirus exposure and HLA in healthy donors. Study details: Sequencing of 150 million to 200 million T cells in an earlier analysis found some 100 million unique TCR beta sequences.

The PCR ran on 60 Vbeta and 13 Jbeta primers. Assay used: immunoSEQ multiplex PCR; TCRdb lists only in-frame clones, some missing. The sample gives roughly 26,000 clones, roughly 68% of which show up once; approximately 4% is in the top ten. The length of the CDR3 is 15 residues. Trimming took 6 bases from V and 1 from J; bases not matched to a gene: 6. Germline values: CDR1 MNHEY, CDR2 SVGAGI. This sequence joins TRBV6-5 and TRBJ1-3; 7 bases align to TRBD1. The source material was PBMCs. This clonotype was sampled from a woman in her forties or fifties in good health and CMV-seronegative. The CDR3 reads CASRRDRTSGNTIYF. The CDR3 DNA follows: TGTGCCAGCAGGAGGGACAGAACATCTGGAAACACCATATATTTT.